This TCR beta chain was sequenced for a study of CD8+ T cells in alopecia areata. Study as a whole: Patients remained on tofacitinib for 6 to 18 months and then went 6 months without it.

This clone showed up just a few times. The target antigen is unknown. Broader study findings: Greater clonality was observed in lesional scalp samples, especially alopecia totalis/universalis, versus normal scalp.

Sequencing relied on a cDNA template that was reverse transcribed from extracted RNA. Profiled with immunoSEQ multiplex PCR; TCRdb holds only in-frame clones, not every one. The sample lists 100,000 to 150,000 clones; 49% were seen once. Per the germline V gene, CDR1 is MRHNA and CDR2 is SNTAGT. The CDR3 loop spans 14 amino acids. The ends were cut back, 5 bases at V and 4 bases at J, with 15 bases in the middle. The chain couples TRBV6-4 to TRBJ2-7, with a tentative D call TRBD1 (6 bases). This sample comprised CD8+ T cells sorted from blood, obtained at week 0. The sequence came from a human donor with alopecia areata. The CDR3 reads CASSYATGRYEQYF. The DNA of the CDR3 is TGTGCCAGCAGTTACGCGACAGGCCGTTACGAGCAGTACTTC.